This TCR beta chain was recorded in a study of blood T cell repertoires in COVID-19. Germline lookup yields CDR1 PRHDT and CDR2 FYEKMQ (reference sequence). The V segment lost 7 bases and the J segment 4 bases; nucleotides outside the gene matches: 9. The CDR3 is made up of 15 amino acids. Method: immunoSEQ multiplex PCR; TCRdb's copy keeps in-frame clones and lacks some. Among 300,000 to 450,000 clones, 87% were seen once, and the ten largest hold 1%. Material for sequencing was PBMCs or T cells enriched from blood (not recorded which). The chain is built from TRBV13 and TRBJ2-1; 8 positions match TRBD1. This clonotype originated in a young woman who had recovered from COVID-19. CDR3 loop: CASTRARGRYNEQFF. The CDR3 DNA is TGTGCCAGCACCAGAGCCAGGGGGCGGTACAATGAGCAGTTCTTC.